One sample yielded the 6 T cell receptor beta chains listed below, sequenced in a study of early T cells in non-severe SARS-CoV-2 infection. TCRdb redid the calling of the 5' RACE reads with MiXCR, one entry per CDR3 protein. The sample has just under 65,000 distinct CDR3 sequences, roughly 10% seen once. The input for sequencing was whole blood, taken at baseline. The receptors shown here come from an adult who was a healthcare worker with PCR-confirmed SARS-CoV-2 infection or an uninfected control (not recorded which).

This clonotype was observed a few times. The chain has TRBV1 and TRBJ2-3; TRBD2, as called in the table, went unchecked against the DNA. TRBV1 is annotated as a pseudogene. The CDR3 totals 14 residues. The CDR3 nucleotides are TGCACCAGCCGGACTAGCGGTAGTGCCGATACGCAGTATTTT. It yields the protein CTSRTSGSADTQYF.

This rearrangement joins TRBV10-3 to TRBJ2-2, with TRBD2 matching 9 bases. There are 18 residues in the CDR3. V shed 7 bases and J 0 bases; nucleotides not matched to a gene: 12. The germline gives CDR1 ENHRY, CDR2 SYGVKD. The CDR3 DNA sequence: TGTGCCATCAAACCCTCTCAGCGGGGGGCCTCGAACACCGGGGAGCTGTTTTTT. Translated: CAIKPSQRGASNTGELFF.

On this clonotype itself: The junction departs from germline at one end; a sequencing error may be responsible. V is TRBV20-1 and J is TRBJ2-7, with TRBD2 matching over 11 bases. From germline, CDR1 is DFQATT and CDR2 SNEGSKA (reference sequence). The CDR3 runs 16 residues. CDR3 sequence: CSARDLAGGDPYGQYF. The DNA of the CDR3 is TGCAGTGCTAGAGATTTAGCGGGGGGGGACCCCTACGGGCAGTACTTC.

CDR3 sequence: CSARDRDYEQYF. DNA for the CDR3: TGCAGTGCTAGAGATCGGGACTACGAGCAGTACTTC. The chain uses TRBV20-1 and TRBJ2-7; possibly TRBD2 for D (5 bases). CDR3 size: 12 residues. V was pared by 0 bases and J by 3 bases, with 6 bases between. The germline gives CDR1 DFQATT, CDR2 SNEGSKA (reference sequence).

This clonotype was counted only a few times. The V gene is TRBV28, the J gene TRBJ2-2; D not resolved. V lost 5 bases and J lost 0, with 7 bases in between. The CDR3 spans 14 residues. CDR1 and CDR2 (germline): MDHEN, SYDVKM. The CDR3 here is CASSKQTNTGELFF. CDR3 sequence (DNA): TGTGCCAGCAGTAAGCAGACGAACACCGGGGAGCTGTTTTTT.

This clonotype has more than one count but fewer than ten. V usage is TRBV6-2 or TRBV6-3 and J usage is TRBJ1-2; D gene ambiguous. Trimming stripped 2 bases from V and 7 bases from J, with 8 bases between. The CDR3 is 12 residues long. The V gene's germline CDR1 is MNHEY and CDR2 SVGEGT. DNA for the CDR3: TGTGCCAGCAGTTACGGGAAGGGTGGCTACACCTTC. This translates into CASSYGKGGYTF.